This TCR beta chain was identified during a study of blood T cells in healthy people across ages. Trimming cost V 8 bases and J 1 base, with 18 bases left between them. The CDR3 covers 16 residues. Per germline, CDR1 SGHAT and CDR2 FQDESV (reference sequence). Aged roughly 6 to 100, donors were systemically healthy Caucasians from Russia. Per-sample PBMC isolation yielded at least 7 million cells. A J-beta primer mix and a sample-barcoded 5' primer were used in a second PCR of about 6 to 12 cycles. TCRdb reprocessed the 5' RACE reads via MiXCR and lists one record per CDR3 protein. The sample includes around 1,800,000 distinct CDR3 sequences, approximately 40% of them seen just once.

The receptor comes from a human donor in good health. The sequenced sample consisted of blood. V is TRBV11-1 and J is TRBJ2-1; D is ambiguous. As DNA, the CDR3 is TGTGCCAGCGGCAATATTGAGAGTCTATCCTACAATGAGCAGTTCTTC. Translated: CASGNIESLSYNEQFF.